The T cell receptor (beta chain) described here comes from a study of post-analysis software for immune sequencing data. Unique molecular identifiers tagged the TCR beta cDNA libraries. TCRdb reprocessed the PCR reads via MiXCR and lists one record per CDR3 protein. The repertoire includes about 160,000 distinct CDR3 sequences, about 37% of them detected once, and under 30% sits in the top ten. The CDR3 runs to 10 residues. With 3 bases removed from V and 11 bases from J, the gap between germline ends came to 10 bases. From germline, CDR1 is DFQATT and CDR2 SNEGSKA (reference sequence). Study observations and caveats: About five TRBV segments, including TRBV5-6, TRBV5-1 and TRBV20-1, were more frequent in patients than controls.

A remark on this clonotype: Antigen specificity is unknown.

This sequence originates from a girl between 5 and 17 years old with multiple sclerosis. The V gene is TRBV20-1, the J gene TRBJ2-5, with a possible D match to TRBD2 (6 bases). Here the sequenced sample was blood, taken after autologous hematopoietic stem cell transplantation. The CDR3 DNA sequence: TGCAGTGCTAGGGACTACTGGCAGTACTTC. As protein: CSARDYWQYF.